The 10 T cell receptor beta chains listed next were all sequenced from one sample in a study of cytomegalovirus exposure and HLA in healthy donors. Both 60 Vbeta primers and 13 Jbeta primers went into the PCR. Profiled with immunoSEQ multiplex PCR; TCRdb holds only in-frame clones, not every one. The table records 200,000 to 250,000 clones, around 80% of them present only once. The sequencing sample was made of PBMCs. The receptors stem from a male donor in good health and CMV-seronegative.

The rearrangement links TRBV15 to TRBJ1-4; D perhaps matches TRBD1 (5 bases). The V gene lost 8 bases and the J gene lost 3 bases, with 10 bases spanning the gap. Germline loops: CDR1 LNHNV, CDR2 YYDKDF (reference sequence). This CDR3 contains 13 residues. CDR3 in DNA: TGTGCCACCGCTCAGGGATCTAATGAAAAACTGTTTTTT. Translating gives CATAQGSNEKLFF.

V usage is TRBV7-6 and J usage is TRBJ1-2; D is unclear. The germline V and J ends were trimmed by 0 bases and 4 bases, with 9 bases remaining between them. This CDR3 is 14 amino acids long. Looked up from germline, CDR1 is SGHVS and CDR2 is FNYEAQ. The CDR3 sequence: CASSLADGIYGYTF. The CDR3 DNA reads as TGTGCCAGCAGCTTAGCGGACGGGATCTATGGCTACACCTTC.

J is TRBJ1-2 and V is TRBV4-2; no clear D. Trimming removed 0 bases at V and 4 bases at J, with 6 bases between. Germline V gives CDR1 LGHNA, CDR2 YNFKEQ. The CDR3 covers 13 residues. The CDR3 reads CASSQDPFYGYTF. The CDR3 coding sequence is TGTGCCAGCAGCCAAGATCCCTTCTATGGCTACACCTTC.

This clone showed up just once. The CDR3, as DNA: TGTGCCAGCAGCTTAATTCCCACTAGCGACGACAATGAGCAGTTCTTC. It is translated as CASSLIPTSDDNEQFF. The chain couples TRBV7-3 to TRBJ2-1, with 7 bases identical to TRBD2. Germline V gives CDR1 SGHTA, CDR2 FQGTGA. Germline trimming cut 1 base from V and 5 bases from J; bases unmatched to any gene: 8. CDR3 length: 16 residues.

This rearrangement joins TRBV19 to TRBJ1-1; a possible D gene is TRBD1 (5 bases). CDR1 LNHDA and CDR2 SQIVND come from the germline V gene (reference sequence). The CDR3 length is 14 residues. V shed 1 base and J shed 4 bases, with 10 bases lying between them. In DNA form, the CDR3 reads TGTGCCAGTAGTATAGCCGGGGGAAGCACTGAAGCTTTCTTT. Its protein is CASSIAGGSTEAFF.

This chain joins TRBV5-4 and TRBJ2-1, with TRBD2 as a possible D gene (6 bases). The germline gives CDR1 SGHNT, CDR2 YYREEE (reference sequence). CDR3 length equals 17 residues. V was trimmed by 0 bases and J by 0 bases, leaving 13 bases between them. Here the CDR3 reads CASSLGSGPSSYNEQFF. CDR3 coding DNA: TGTGCCAGCAGCTTGGGTAGCGGCCCAAGCTCCTACAATGAGCAGTTCTTC. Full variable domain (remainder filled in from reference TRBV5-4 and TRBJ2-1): ETGVTQSPTHLIKTRGQQVTLRCSSQSGHNTVSWYQQALGQGPQFIFQYYREEENGRGNFPPRFSGLQFPNYSSELNVNALELDDSALYLCASSLGSGPSSYNEQFFGPGTRLTVL.

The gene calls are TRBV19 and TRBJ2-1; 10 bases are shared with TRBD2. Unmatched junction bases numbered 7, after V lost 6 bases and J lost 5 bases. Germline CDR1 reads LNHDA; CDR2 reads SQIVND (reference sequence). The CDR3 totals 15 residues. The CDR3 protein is CASSPSGRMDNEQFF. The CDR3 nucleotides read TGTGCCAGTAGCCCTAGCGGGAGAATGGACAATGAGCAGTTCTTC.

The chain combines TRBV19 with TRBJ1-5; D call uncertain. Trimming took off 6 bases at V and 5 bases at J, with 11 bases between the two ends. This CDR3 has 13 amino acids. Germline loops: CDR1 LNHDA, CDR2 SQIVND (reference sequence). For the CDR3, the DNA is TGTGCCAGTAGCTGGGAGGCGGATCAGCCCCAGCATTTT. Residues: CASSWEADQPQHF.

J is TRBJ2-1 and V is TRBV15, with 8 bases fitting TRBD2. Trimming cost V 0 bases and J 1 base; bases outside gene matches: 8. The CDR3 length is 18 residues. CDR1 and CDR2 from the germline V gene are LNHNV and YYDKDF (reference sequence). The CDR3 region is CATSRELTGGISYNEQFF. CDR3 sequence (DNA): TGTGCCACCAGCAGAGAGCTGACGGGAGGGATTTCCTACAATGAGCAGTTCTTC.

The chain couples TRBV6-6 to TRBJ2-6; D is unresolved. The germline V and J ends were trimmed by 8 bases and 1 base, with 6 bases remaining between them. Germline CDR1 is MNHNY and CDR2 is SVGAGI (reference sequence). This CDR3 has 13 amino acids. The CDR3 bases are TGTGCCAGCCTTTTTTCTGGGGCCAACGTCCTGACTTTC. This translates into CASLFSGANVLTF.